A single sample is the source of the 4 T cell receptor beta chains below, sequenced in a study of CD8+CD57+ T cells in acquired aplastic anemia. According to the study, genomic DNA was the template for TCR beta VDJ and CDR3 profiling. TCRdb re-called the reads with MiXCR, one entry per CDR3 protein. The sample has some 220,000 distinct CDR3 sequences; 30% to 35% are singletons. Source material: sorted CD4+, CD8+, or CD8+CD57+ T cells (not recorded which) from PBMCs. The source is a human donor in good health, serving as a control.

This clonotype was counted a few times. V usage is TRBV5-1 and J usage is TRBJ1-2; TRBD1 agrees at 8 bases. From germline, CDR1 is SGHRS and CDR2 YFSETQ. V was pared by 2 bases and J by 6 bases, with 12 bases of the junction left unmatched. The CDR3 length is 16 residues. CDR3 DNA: TGCGCCAGCAGCTTTACAGGGGGTTCGGGGATGGATGGCTACACCTTC. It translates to CASSFTGGSGMDGYTF.

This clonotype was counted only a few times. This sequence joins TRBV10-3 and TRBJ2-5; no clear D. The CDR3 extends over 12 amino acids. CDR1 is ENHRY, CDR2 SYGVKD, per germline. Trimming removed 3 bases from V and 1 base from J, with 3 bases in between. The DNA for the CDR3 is TGTGCCATCAGTGACCCCCAAGAGACCCAGTACTTC. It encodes CAISDPQETQYF.

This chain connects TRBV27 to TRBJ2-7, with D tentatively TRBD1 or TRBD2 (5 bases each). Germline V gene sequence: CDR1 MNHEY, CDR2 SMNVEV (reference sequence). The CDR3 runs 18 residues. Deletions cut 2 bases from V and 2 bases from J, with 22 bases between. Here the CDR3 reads CASSLRYGLQGTTYEQYF. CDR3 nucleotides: TGTGCCAGCAGTTTAAGGTACGGGCTACAAGGGACGACCTACGAGCAGTACTTC.

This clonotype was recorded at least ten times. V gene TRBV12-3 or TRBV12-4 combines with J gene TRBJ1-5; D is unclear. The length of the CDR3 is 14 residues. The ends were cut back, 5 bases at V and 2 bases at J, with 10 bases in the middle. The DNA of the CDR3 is TGTGCCAGCAGTAGCCGGCAGGGCAATCAGCCCCAGCATTTT. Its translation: CASSSRQGNQPQHF.